This T cell receptor beta chain was profiled in a study of T cell responses to AZD1222 COVID-19 vaccine. Study findings and constraints: No repertoire was sampled before or during the peak T cell response, only after it. The donor group comprised mostly white British people and more females; the analysis possibly underestimated clonal diversity.

Points on this clone: Antigen unknown.

Clones were read by immunoSEQ multiplex PCR, and TCRdb kept only the in-frame ones, dropping some. The table lists about 140,000 clones, roughly 92% of them singletons, with about 3.8% in the top ten. Per the germline V gene, CDR1 is MNHEY and CDR2 is SVGAGI. Trimming at V came to 4 bases and at J to 7 bases, leaving 7 bases not matched to a gene. This CDR3 contains 14 residues. The chain is built from TRBV6-5 and TRBJ2-1; 7 bases match TRBD2. The sequence was collected from an adult who received the AZD1222 COVID-19 vaccine. This sample comprised peripheral blood, obtained 28 days after the second AZD1222 dose. The CDR3 sequence is CASSSPGGWNEQFF. For the CDR3, the DNA is TGTGCCAGCAGTTCCCCGGGGGGATGGAATGAGCAGTTCTTC.